This T cell receptor beta chain emerged from a study of cytomegalovirus exposure and HLA in healthy donors (dated by TCRdb to the late 2010s). For the wider study: An earlier analysis of some 600 of the donors reported 276 Gb of sequence data and 95 million to 130 million unique TCR beta sequences obtained from roughly 180 million T cells. Besides the first cohort of roughly 640 subjects, a separate validation cohort made up of roughly 120 different subjects was used. The study used immunosequencing to profile the T cell repertoires of 670 or so subjects and linked those repertoires to cytomegalovirus serostatus. The genetic ancestry cluster associated with self-reported Caucasian donors included 70% to 85% of the 398 genotyped donors. An early release that covered about 600 HLA-typed donors contained approximately 300 gigabases of sequencing data and tens of millions of unique TCR sequences. Donor age, sex, ethnicity and CMV serostatus were compiled together with the repertoire data. In a later genetic analysis, genome-wide SNP genotypes for 398 of the 666 donors were used, and that subset was treated as a discovery cohort. In the later analysis, no new phenotypic data were used to find candidate immune exposures; instead, reliance was placed on TCR beta sequences and their occurrence across donors. Both class I and class II loci were covered by HLA typing, at four-digit resolution. Roughly 5 DR-DQ haplotypes were treated as single units for association and clustering because of strong linkage in the cohort. A later analysis re-examined previously published TCR beta repertoires from more than 600 donors and added high-resolution HLA genotyping to investigate patterns of TCR occurrence. The number of typed donors differed by locus: about 629-630 for A, B, C, DRB1 and DQB1; approximately 520 for DQA1; approximately 600 for DPA1; and around 490 for DPB1. On average, around 240,000 unique TCR beta nucleotide sequences were sequenced per donor among several hundred genotyped donors of the cohort, with around 19% of those sequences being non-productive. The study aimed to test whether cataloging public T cell receptors could reveal signatures of past pathogen exposure. In an earlier analysis of roughly 540 of the donors, high-throughput TCR beta sequencing was used to judge whether each TCR beta V gene segment behaved as functional or pseudogenic. High-throughput TCR immunosequencing, statistical association of individual TCRs with disease status, and machine learning were combined to predict cytomegalovirus infection status. All discovery cohort repertoires had been generated using a single sequencing platform. Broader findings and caveats from the paper: In this cohort, only TCR beta chains were sequenced, and detectable features were limited by the absence of alpha or paired-chain data. According to the authors, the approach could potentially be generalized to other disease states and immunological phenotypes. The sequencing pipeline was judged likely to have produced a cluster of highly shared sequence variants as a technical artifact. Because some donors lacked HLA typing at each locus, the association tests relied only on the typed subset. The presence/absence analyses assumed that sequencing depth was roughly uniform across donors, and that assumption may not be true. Linkage disequilibrium might explain the correlated functional status among segregating V segments, but an unknown experimental factor could not be excluded. A further reported finding was that TCR beta sequences accurately predicted the HLA-A and HLA-B alleles for most subjects in the first cohort. An earlier analysis of around 500 of the donors showed that most TCR beta V segments appeared in productive rearrangements either about 87% or about 30% of the time, which broadly matched IMGT annotations. In a later analysis, HLA-associated TCR beta chains were found to be more clonally expanded and to have lower generation probabilities than equally common non-associated chains. Most CMV-associated TCR beta chains appeared to be HLA-restricted in a later analysis, and the HLA associations seemed to be driven largely by CMV exposure. Because the 87-base-pair reads could not distinguish some IMGT-functional V segments, including TRBV6-2 and TRBV6-3, those segments were excluded. A total of 150 or so TCR beta chains were listed by the study as associated with cytomegalovirus. For the cohort, immune exposure information was limited to CMV serostatus. Strong co-occurrence of HLA alleles, especially DR and DQ, made assigning TCR associations to individual alleles difficult. The classifier was reported to diagnose cytomegalovirus status with high specificity and sensitivity in both the original and validation cohorts. According to a later analysis, parvovirus B19, influenza, CMV and Epstein-Barr virus appeared linked to several top co-occurrence clusters. In a later analysis, TCR association rates were found to vary across HLA loci, with the most associated TCRs seen for DRB1 alleles and the fewest for HLA-C alleles. In vitro tests confirmed that a few of the cytomegalovirus-associated TCR beta chains recognize cytomegalovirus antigens. Across donors, most TCR sequences were observed very rarely, whereas some public TCRs were present in many individuals. Specific HLA alleles were associated with 15,000 to 20,000 TCR beta sequences at a false discovery rate of 0.05 in a later analysis. In a later genetic analysis, fewer N-insertions in productive TCRs were reported among donors in an Asian-associated ancestry cluster than the 666-donor mean. An association between a missense DCLRE1C variant and V-gene and J-gene trimming of TCR beta chains was found in a later genetic analysis and replicated in an independent cohort. Because counts were too low, about 15 rarely observed V segments, including chromosome 9 orphons, were left out of the earlier analysis of 500 to 750 of the donors.

The library was made by the immunoSEQ multiplex PCR assay. The multiplex PCR relied on a mix of 60 forward primers for TCR Vbeta segments and 13 reverse primers for TCR Jbeta segments. Amplification of the CDR3 region of rearranged TCR beta genes was performed with a multiplex PCR assay on genomic DNA. On the Illumina HiSeq System, the amplified TCR beta libraries were sequenced as 87-base-pair reads. In the source study's methods: In a later analysis, tens of millions of unique TCR beta chains were counted across the 500 to 850 repertoires, and about 9.9 million of these chains were shared by at least two donors. Raw reads were error-corrected and collapsed into unique sequences with a nearest-neighbor algorithm that merged closely related sequences to remove PCR and sequencing errors. CDR3 sequences were aligned to IMGT reference sequences to assign V, D and J gene segments. For a sequence to be retained, a match of at least six nucleotides to both a V gene segment and a J gene segment was required. Rearrangements were classified as productive when the CDR3 lacked stop codons and remained in frame with V and J, and all other rearrangements were classified as non-productive. Following IMGT convention, CDR3 was defined as the stretch from the second conserved V-encoded cysteine to the conserved J-encoded phenylalanine. The earlier analysis of 587 of the donors excluded sequences that lacked an unambiguous match to a single V gene segment. In an earlier analysis of 587 of the donors, V segments were called functional above 56.7% productive rearrangements and were called segregating when the between-donor standard deviation exceeded 5%. A statistical classification framework was built to diagnose cytomegalovirus status from the catalog of TCR beta chain sequences. V and J gene assignment, in a later analysis, came from comparing TCR nucleotide sequences with IMGT/GENE-DB human TR gene sequences. The TCRdist pipeline was used in a later analysis to assign CDR3 sequences and most-parsimonious VDJ recombination scenarios. In a later analysis, each TCR beta chain was defined by its CDR3 amino acid sequence together with its V-gene family, and reads lacking a unique V-gene family were excluded. As a way to deal with suspected cross-contamination and a sequencing artifact, a later analysis dropped 640 or so nucleotide sequences that were highly shared and had low generation probability. In a later analysis, a clonal expansion index was calculated for each public chain from normalized within-repertoire ranks of inferred template counts. A later analysis computed generation probabilities with a VDJ recombination model fitted to out-of-frame rearrangements, and checked the results against IGoR. A later analysis scored TCR-TCR, TCR-HLA and TCR-CMV co-occurrence with hypergeometric tests, applying a repertoire-size bias correction to TCR pairs. A later analysis estimated false discovery rates by permuting HLA or CMV assignments 20 times. In a later analysis, co-occurring TCRs were grouped with DBSCAN, and TCRdist sequence similarity was added when clustering was performed within HLA-allele-positive subsets. Co-occurrence clustering excluded repertoires with fewer than 30,000 or more than 120,000 public chains, plus five with anomalous nucleotide sharing. TCRdb mirrors the immuneACCESS table, restricted to in-frame sequences. Some clones are absent from its copies; in checked studies, under half trace to an unresolved V gene, and the reason for the others is unknown. The V and J calls and clone size come from that table; D and trimming were worked out from the DNA. This sample holds some 150,000 clones; around 78% were observed only once. More than 1.5% of the sample lies in the top ten.

The junction shows trimming of 2 bases on V and 4 bases on J, and the gene matches do not reach 10 bases of it. Including the terminal cysteine and phenylalanine, the CDR3 comprises 17 residues. The CDR3 DNA has 51 bases and is translated from base 1. Via the germline V gene (reference sequence), CDR1 is MNHEY and CDR2 SMNVEV. In total, approximately 610 healthy bone marrow donors made up the cohort. At the time of sampling, all cohort members were nominally healthy, though unrecorded immune exposures were likely present. The donor was CMV seronegative and was included in the group of 352 seronegative cohort members. A peripheral blood sample was provided by each donor, and peripheral blood mononuclear cells were used for TCR beta sequencing. Genomic DNA was extracted from the blood cell samples with the Qiagen DNeasy Blood Extraction Kit. A word on this clone: Its antigen target is currently unknown. Within one base of it there is no much larger clone, and no base qualities were kept.

The sequence was obtained from a man aged 35 to 55 in good health and CMV-seronegative. Input material: PBMCs. The chain is made from TRBV27 and TRBJ2-2; 7 junctional bases match TRBD2. The nucleotides read TGTGCCAGCAGTTTAAGCCTCGGCGGGGGTTTCACCGGGGAGCTGTTTTTT. Translated, this gives CASSLSLGGGFTGELFF.